This T cell receptor (beta chain) is drawn from a study of shared clonotypes between healthy human individuals. Regarding this clone: Its cognate antigen is unknown.

Germline V gene data show CDR1 as SNHLY and CDR2 as FYNNEI. The V and J ends lost 1 base and 4 bases respectively, with 14 bases between them. The CDR3 is 15 amino acids. Assay execution proceeded at the deep level. Here immunoSEQ multiplex PCR was the method, and the copy in TCRdb shows in-frame clones only, minus some. The sample includes over a million clones, 98% to 99% seen only once; the top ten take over 0.3%. Points from the study as a whole: Several donors showed sharing of about 4.6% of naive CD4 clonotypes. Rarefaction indicated that sorted-subset sequencing remained incomplete although depth was large. Shared clonotypes across all four donors exceeded non-shared ones in generation probability.

The chain couples TRBV2 to TRBJ2-7, with D tentatively TRBD2 (6 bases). The specimen sequenced was naive CD4+ T cells sorted from blood. Regarding subset: CD45RA+ positively selected. This TCR came from a man aged 25 to 40 in good health. CDR3 sequence: CASSEGLARIYEQYF. CDR3 in DNA: TGTGCCAGCAGTGAAGGGCTAGCGAGAATATACGAGCAGTACTTC.